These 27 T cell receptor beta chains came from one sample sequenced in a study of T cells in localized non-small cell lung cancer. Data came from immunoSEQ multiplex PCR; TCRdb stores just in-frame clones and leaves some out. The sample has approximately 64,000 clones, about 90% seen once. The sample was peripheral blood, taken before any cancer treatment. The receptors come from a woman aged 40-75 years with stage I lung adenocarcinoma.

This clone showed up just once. CDR3 nucleotide sequence: TGCGCCAGCAGTGGGGCCGGGAGCAGCACAGATACGCAGTATTTT. Residues: CASSGAGSSTDTQYF. This rearrangement joins TRBV10-2 to TRBJ2-3; maybe TRBD2 (6 bases). Trimming took 4 bases from V and 0 from J, leaving 11 bases between them. There are 15 residues in the CDR3. CDR1 is WSHSY and CDR2 is SAAADI in the germline V gene.

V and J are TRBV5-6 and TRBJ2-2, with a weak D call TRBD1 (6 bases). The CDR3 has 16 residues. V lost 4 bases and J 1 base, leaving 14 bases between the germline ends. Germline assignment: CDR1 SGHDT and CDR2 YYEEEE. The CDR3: CASSKVRGLNTGELFF. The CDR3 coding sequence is TGTGCCAGCAGCAAAGTCAGGGGTCTGAACACCGGGGAGCTGTTTTTT.

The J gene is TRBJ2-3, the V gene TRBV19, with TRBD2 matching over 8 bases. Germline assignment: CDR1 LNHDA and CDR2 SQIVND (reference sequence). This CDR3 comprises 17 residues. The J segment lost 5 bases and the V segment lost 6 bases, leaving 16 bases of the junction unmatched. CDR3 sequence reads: CASSPYLAGGLRDTQYF. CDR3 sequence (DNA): TGTGCCAGTAGCCCGTATCTGGCGGGGGGCCTACGAGATACGCAGTATTTT.

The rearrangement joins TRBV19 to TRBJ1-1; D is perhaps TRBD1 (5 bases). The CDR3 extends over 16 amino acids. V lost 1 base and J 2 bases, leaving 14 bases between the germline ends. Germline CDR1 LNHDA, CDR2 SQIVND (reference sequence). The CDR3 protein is CASSIGGEVGNTEAFF. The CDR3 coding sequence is TGTGCCAGTAGTATAGGAGGGGAAGTTGGAAACACTGAAGCTTTCTTT.

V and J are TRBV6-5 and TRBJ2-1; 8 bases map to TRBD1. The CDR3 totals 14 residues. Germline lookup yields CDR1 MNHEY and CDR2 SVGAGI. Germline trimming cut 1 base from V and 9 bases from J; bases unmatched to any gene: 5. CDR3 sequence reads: CASSYWTGRFEQFF. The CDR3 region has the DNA TGTGCCAGCAGTTACTGGACAGGGCGTTTTGAGCAGTTCTTC.

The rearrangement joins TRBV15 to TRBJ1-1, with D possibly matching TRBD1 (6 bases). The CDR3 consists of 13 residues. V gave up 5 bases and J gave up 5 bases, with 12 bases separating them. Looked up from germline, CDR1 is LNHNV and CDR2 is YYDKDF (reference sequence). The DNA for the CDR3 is TGTGCCACCAGCCTTACAGGGAGTACTGAAGCTTTCTTT. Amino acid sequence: CATSLTGSTEAFF.

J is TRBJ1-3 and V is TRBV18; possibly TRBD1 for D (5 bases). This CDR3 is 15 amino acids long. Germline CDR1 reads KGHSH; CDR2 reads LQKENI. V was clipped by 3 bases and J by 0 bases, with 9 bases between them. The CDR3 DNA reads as TGTGCCAGCTCACCCAGGGATAACTCTGGAAACACCATATATTTT. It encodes CASSPRDNSGNTIYF.

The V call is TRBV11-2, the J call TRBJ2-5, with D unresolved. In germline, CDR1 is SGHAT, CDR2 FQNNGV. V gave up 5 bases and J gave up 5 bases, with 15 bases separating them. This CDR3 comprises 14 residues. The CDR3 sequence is CASSPVPMGETQYF. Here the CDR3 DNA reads TGTGCCAGCAGCCCCGTCCCCATGGGGGAGACCCAGTACTTC. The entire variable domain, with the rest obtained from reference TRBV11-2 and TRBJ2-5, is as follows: EAGVAQSPRYKIIEKRQSVAFWCNPISGHATLYWYQQILGQGPKLLIQFQNNGVVDDSQLPKDRFSAERLKGVDSTLKIQPAKLEDSAVYLCASSPVPMGETQYFGPGTRLLVL.

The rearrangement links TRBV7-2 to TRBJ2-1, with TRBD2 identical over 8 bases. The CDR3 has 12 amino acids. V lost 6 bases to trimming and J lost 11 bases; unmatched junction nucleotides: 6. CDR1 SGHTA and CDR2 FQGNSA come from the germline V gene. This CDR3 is CASSPGGGQQFF. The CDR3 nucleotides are TGTGCCAGCAGTCCGGGAGGGGGTCAGCAGTTCTTC.

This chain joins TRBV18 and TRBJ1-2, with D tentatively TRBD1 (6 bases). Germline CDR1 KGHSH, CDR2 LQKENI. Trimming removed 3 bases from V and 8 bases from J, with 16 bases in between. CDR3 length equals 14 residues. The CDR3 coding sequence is TGTGCCAGCTCACCTCCGGCGGGGGCTGGGGGCTACACCTTC. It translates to CASSPPAGAGGYTF.

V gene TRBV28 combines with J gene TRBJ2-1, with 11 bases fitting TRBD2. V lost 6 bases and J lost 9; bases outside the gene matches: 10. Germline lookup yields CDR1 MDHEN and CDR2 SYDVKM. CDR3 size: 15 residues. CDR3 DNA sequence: TGTGCCAGCAGCACACCCGGACTAGCGGGTACTGAGCAGTTCTTC. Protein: CASSTPGLAGTEQFF.

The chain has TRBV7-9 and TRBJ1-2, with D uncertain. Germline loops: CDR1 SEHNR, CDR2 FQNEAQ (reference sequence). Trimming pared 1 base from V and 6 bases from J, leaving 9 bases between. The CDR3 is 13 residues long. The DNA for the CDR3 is TGTGCCAGCAGCTTAGATGCAGCTCATGGCTACACCTTC. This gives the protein CASSLDAAHGYTF.

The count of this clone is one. The CDR3 sequence: CASSIGLATTYEQYF. In nucleotides, the CDR3 is TGTGCCAGTAGTATTGGCCTAGCGACAACCTACGAGCAGTACTTC. The V and J genes are TRBV19 and TRBJ2-7; tentative D call: TRBD2 (6 bases). Germline-derived CDR1 and CDR2 are LNHDA and SQIVND (reference sequence). V was cut by 3 bases and J by 2 bases, with 14 bases left in between. The CDR3 runs 15 residues.

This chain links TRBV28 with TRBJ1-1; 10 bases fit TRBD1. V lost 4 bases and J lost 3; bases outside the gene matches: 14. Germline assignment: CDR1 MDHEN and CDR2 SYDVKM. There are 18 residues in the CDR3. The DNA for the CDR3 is TGTGCCAGCAGTTCTCCGGGACAGGGGTTGACAAGGGACACTGAAGCTTTCTTT. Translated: CASSSPGQGLTRDTEAFF.

The CDR3 nucleotides are TGCGCCAGCAGCCAAATCGGGACTAGCTTCTACAATGAGCAGTTCTTC. It translates to CASSQIGTSFYNEQFF. The V gene is TRBV4-3, the J gene TRBJ2-1, with TRBD2 identical over 9 bases. CDR1 LGHNA and CDR2 YSLEER come from the germline V gene. V lost 2 bases and J lost 3; bases outside the gene matches: 5. CDR3 size: 16 residues.

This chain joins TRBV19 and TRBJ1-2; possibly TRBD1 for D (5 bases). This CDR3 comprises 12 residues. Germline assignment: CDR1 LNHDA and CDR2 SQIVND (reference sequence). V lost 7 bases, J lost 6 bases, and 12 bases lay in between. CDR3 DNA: TGTGCCAGTACCCCGGGGGTAGATGGCTACACCTTC. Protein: CASTPGVDGYTF.

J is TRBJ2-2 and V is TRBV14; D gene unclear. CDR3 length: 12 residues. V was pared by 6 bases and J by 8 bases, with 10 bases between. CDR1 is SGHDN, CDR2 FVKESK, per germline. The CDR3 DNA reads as TGTGCCAGCAGGGCATCCCTGGGGGAGCTGTTTTTT. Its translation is CASRASLGELFF.

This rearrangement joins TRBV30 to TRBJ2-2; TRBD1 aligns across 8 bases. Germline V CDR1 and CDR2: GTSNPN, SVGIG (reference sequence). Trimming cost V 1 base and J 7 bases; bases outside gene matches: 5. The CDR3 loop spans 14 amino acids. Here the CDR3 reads CAWSGRGLGGELFF. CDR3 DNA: TGTGCCTGGAGTGGCAGGGGGCTAGGCGGGGAGCTGTTTTTT.

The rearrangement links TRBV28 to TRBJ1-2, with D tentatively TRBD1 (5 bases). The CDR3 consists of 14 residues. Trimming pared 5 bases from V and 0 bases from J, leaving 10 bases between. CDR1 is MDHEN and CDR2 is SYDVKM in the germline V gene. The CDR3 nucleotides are TGTGCCAGCAGTCCTGAGGGACCTAACTATGGCTACACCTTC. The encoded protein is CASSPEGPNYGYTF.

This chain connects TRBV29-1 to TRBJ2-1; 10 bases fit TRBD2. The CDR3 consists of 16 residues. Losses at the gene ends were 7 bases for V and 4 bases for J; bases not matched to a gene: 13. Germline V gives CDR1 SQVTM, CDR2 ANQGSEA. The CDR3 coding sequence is TGCAGCGCGAGAGCGGGAGGGCCTGGCCCTTACAATGAGCAGTTCTTC. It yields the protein CSARAGGPGPYNEQFF.

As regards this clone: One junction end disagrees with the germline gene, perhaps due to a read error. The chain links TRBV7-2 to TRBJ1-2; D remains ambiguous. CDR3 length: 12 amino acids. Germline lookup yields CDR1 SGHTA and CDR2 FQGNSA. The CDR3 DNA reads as TGTGCCAGCGGCTTAGCTAACTATGGCTACACCTTC. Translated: CASGLANYGYTF.

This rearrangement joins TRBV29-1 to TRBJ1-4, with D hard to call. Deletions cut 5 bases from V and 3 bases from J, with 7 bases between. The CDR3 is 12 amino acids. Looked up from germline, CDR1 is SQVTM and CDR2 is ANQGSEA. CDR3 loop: CSVSGSNEKLFF. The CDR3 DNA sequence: TGCAGCGTTAGTGGGTCTAATGAAAAACTGTTTTTT.

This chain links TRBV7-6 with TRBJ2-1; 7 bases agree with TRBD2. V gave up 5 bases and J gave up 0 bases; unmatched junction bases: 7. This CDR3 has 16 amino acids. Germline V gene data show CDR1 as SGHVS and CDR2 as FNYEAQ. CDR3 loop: CASSGRTGGSYNEQFF. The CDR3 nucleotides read TGTGCCAGCAGCGGAAGGACGGGGGGCTCCTACAATGAGCAGTTCTTC.

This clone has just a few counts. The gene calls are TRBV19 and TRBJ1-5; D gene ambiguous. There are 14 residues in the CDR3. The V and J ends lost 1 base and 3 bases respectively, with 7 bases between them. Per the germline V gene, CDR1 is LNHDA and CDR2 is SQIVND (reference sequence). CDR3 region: CASSIGFFNQPQHF. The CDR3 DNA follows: TGTGCCAGTAGTATAGGCTTTTTCAATCAGCCCCAGCATTTT.

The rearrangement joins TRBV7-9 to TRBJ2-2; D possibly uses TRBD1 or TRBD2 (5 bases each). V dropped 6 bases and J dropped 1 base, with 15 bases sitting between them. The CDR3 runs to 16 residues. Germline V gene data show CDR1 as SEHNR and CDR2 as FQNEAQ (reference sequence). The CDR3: CASRQTGRLNTGELFF. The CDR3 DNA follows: TGTGCCAGCAGGCAAACGGGACGACTGAACACCGGGGAGCTGTTTTTT.

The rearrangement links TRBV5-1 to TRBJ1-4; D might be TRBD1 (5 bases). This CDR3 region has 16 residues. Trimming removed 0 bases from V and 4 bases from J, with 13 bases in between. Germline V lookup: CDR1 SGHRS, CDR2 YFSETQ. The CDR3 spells CASSLEGPNDNEKLFF. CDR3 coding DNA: TGCGCCAGCAGCTTGGAGGGGCCAAATGATAATGAAAAACTGTTTTTT. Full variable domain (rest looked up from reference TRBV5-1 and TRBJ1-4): KAGVTQTPRYLIKTRGQQVTLSCSPISGHRSVSWYQQTPGQGLQFLFEYFSETQRNKGNFPGRFSGRQFSNSRSEMNVSTLELGDSALYLCASSLEGPNDNEKLFFGSGTQLSVL.

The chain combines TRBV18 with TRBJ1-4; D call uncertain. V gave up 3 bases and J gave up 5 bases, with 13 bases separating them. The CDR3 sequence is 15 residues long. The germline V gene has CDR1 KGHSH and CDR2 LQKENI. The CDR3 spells CASSPLVSQNEKLFF. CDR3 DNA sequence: TGTGCCAGCTCACCCCTTGTCAGTCAAAATGAAAAACTGTTTTTT.